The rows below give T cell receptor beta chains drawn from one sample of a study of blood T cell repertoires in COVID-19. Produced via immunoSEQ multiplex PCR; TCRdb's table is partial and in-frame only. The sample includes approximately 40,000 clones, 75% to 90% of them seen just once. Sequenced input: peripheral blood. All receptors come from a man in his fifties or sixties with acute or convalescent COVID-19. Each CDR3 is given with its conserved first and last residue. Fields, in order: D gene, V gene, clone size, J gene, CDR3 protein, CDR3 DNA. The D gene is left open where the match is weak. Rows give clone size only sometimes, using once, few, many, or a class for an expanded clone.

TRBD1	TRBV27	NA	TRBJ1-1	CASSSYRGPTSTEAFF	TGTGCCAGCAGTTCATACAGGGGCCCAACGAGCACTGAAGCTTTCTTT
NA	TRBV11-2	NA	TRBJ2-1	CASSLGGTGNFYNEQFF	TGTGCCAGCAGCTTAGGTGGTACAGGGAACTTCTACAATGAGCAGTTCTTC
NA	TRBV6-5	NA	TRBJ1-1	CASSYSRKNTEAFF	TGTGCCAGCAGTTACTCGAGGAAGAACACTGAAGCTTTCTTT
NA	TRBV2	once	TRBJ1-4	CASSEAPGEKLFF	TGTGCCAGCAGTGAAGCCCCGGGTGAAAAACTGTTTTTT
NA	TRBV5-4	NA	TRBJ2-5	CASSSASGNQETQYF	TGTGCCAGCAGCTCGGCGTCGGGTAACCAAGAGACCCAGTACTTC
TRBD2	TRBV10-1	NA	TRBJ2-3	CASSVAGEADTQYF	TGCGCCAGCAGTGTAGCGGGAGAAGCAGATACGCAGTATTTT
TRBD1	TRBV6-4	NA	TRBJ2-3	CASSATGQGFDTQYF	TGTGCCAGCAGTGCCACGGGACAGGGGTTCGATACGCAGTATTTT
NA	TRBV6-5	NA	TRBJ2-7	CASKEGRGEGEQYF	TGTGCCAGCAAGGAGGGCAGGGGGGAAGGGGAGCAGTACTTC
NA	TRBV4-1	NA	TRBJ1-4	CASSQVTVNEKLFF	TGCGCCAGCAGCCAAGTGACAGTAAATGAAAAACTGTTTTTT
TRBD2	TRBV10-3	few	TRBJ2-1	CAIGGTNSYNEQFF	TGTGCCATCGGGGGGACTAACTCCTACAATGAGCAGTTCTTC
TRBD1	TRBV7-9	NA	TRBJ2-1	CASSPPGQSNEQFF	TGTGCCAGCAGCCCTCCGGGACAGAGCAATGAGCAGTTCTTC
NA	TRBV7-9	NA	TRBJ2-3	CASSLGGGEDTQYF	TGTGCCAGCAGCTTAGGCGGCGGAGAAGATACGCAGTATTTT
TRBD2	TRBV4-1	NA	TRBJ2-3	CASSLVAGGPTDTQYF	TGCGCCAGCAGCCTCGTAGCGGGAGGGCCCACAGATACGCAGTATTTT
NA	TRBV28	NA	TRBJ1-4	CASSFRPSVGRGKLFF	TGTGCCAGCAGTTTCCGGCCAAGTGTCGGTAGAGGAAAACTGTTTTTT
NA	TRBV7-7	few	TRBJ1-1	CASSPHHPGPRNTEAFF	TGTGCTAGCAGCCCACATCACCCAGGGCCCAGGAACACTGAAGCTTTCTTT
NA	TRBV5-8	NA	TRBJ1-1	CASSFGEMNTEAFF	TGTGCCAGCAGCTTCGGAGAGATGAACACTGAAGCTTTCTTT
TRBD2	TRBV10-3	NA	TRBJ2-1	CATAGGSSYNEQFF	TGTGCCACTGCGGGGGGTAGCTCCTACAATGAGCAGTTCTTC
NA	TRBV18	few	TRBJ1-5	CASSPGGGSNQPQHF	TGTGCCAGCTCACCCGGGGGTGGGAGCAATCAGCCCCAGCATTTT
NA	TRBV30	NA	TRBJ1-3	CAWNNRAGNTIYF	TGTGCCTGGAATAACAGGGCTGGAAACACCATATATTTT
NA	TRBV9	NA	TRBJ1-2	CASSVVPSPGHSYTF	TGTGCCAGCAGCGTAGTCCCCTCTCCGGGACACTCCTACACCTTC
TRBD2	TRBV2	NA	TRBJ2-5	CASASRGSGAQETQYF	TGTGCCAGCGCATCTCGGGGTAGCGGGGCGCAAGAGACCCAGTACTTC
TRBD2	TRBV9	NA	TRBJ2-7	CASSVGLAGALYEQYF	TGTGCCAGCAGCGTAGGTCTAGCGGGAGCCCTCTACGAGCAGTACTTC
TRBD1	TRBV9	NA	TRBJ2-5	CASSVDRDETQYF	TGTGCCAGCAGCGTTGACAGGGATGAGACCCAGTACTTC
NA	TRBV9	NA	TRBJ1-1	CASSVVTGMNTEAFF	TGTGCCAGCAGCGTAGTCACAGGGATGAACACTGAAGCTTTCTTT
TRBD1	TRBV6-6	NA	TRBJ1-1	CASSLRGQGTEAFF	TGTGCCAGCAGTTTGAGGGGGCAGGGCACTGAAGCTTTCTTT
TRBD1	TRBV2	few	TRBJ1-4	CASSLTGGTEKLFF	TGTGCCAGCAGTCTGACAGGGGGAACTGAAAAACTGTTTTTT
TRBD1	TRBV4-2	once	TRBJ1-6	CASSQDLRTGSDSPLHF	TGTGCCAGCAGCCAAGATCTTAGGACAGGGAGCGATTCACCCCTCCACTTT
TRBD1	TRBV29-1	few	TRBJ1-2	CSVEGDRVGYTF	TGCAGCGTTGAGGGGGACAGGGTGGGCTACACCTTC
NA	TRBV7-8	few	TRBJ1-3	CASSSRTGGASPSGNTIYF	TGTGCCAGCAGCTCCAGAACGGGGGGGGCATCCCCATCTGGAAACACCATATATTTT
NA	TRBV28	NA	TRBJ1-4	CASSLHFRAEKLFF	TGTGCCAGCAGTTTGCATTTCAGGGCTGAAAAACTGTTTTTT
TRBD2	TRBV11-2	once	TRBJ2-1	CASSLGTSGRAGDEQFF	TGTGCCAGCAGCCTCGGGACTAGCGGGAGGGCGGGGGATGAGCAGTTCTTC
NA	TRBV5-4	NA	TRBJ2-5	CASSLRGGETQYF	TGTGCCAGCAGCTTGCGTGGGGGGGAGACCCAGTACTTC
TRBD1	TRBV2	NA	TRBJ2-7	CASSEGTGGRTMGEQYF	TGTGCCAGCAGTGAGGGGACAGGGGGCCGCACCATGGGGGAGCAGTACTTC
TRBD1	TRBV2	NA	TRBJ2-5	CATDRDSQETQYF	TGTGCCACAGACCGGGACAGCCAAGAGACCCAGTACTTC
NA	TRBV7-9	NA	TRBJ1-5	CASSSDGRGNQPQHF	TGTGCCAGCAGTTCTGATGGGAGGGGCAATCAGCCCCAGCATTTT
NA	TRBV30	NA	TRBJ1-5	CAWSTGVLSNQPQHF	TGTGCCTGGTCCACGGGGGTCCTTAGCAATCAGCCCCAGCATTTT
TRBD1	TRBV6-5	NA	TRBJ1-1	CASSLRQGAPAFF	TGTGCCAGCAGCCTCCGACAGGGGGCTCCCGCTTTCTTT
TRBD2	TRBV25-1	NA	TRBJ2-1	CASTQAGTSGVYNEQFF	TGTGCCAGCACCCAAGCCGGGACTAGCGGGGTCTACAATGAGCAGTTCTTC
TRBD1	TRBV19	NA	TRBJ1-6	CASSRTGGDSPLHF	TGTGCCAGTAGTAGGACAGGGGGCGACTCACCCCTCCACTTT
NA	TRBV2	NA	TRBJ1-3	CASRIPQPGSGNTIYF	TGTGCCAGCAGGATACCCCAACCCGGCTCTGGAAACACCATATATTTT
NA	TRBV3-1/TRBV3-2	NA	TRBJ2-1	CASSPQQGAYNEQFF	TGTGCCAGCAGCCCGCAACAGGGCGCCTACAATGAGCAGTTCTTC
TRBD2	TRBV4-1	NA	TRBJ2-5	CASSQVGLAQETQYF	TGCGCCAGCAGCCAAGTAGGACTAGCTCAAGAGACCCAGTACTTC
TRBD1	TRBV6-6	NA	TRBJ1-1	CASSYGRDRVYTEAFF	TGTGCCAGCAGTTACGGCCGGGACAGAGTTTACACTGAAGCTTTCTTT
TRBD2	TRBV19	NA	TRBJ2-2	CASSQGLAGGFSGELFF	TGTGCCAGTAGTCAGGGACTAGCGGGAGGGTTTTCCGGGGAGCTGTTTTTT
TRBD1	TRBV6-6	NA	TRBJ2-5	CASSYRQGARQETQYF	TGTGCCAGCAGTTACCGACAGGGGGCTCGGCAAGAGACCCAGTACTTC
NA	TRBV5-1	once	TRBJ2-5	CASSFQGRREETQYF	TGCGCCAGCAGCTTCCAGGGTCGGAGGGAAGAGACCCAGTACTTC
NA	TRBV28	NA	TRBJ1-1	CASSYRQSRNTEAFF	TGTGCCAGCAGTTACCGACAATCACGAAACACTGAAGCTTTCTTT
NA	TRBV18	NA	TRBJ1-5	CASSPRYLAEEQPQHF	TGTGCCAGCTCACCACGTTATTTGGCAGAGGAACAGCCCCAGCATTTT
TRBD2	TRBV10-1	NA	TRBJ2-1	CASSESRLAGLMEQFF	TGCGCCAGCAGTGAGTCGAGACTAGCGGGGTTAATGGAGCAGTTCTTC
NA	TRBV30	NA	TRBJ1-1	CAWSSSGSAEAFF	TGTGCCTGGAGTAGTTCCGGGTCAGCTGAAGCTTTCTTT